These 22 T cell receptor beta chains came from one sample sequenced in a study of identical twins. TCRdb called the 5' RACE reads again in MiXCR, with one record for every CDR3 protein. The sample comprises 350,000 to 450,000 distinct CDR3 sequences, about 18% of which are singletons, and roughly 12% rests with the top ten. Sequencing was performed on naive T cells sorted from blood. These receptor sequences come from a man in his fifties or sixties in good health.

This clonotype was seen many times. The gene calls are TRBV5-6 and TRBJ2-1, with D unclear. Germline-derived CDR1 and CDR2 are SGHDT and YYEEEE. The CDR3 covers 13 residues. V shed 2 bases and J shed 4 bases, with 7 bases lying between them. The CDR3 protein is CASSLEQYNEQFF. The CDR3 region has the DNA TGTGCCAGCAGCTTAGAACAGTACAATGAGCAGTTCTTC.

There are many counts of this clonotype. The chain carries TRBV20-1 and TRBJ2-1, with TRBD2 matching 10 bases. V was clipped by 5 bases and J by 8 bases; unmatched bases: 6. Germline loops: CDR1 DFQATT, CDR2 SNEGSKA (reference sequence). The CDR3 totals 13 residues. CDR3 sequence (DNA): TGCAGTGCTGGGAGCGGGGGGGCGGATGAGCAGTTCTTC. It codes for CSAGSGGADEQFF.

As to this clonotype: Given the absence of the conserved phenylalanine or tryptophan at the CDR3 end, a read error is likely. No DNA is shown, since the ends of the CDR3 on it are uncertain; the CDR3 is the one TCRdb lists. The chain carries TRBV5-6 and TRBJ2-1; the table names TRBD2, a call not compared with the DNA. From germline, CDR1 is SGHDT and CDR2 YYEEEE. The CDR3 spans 13 amino acids, including both terminal residues. Here the CDR3 reads CASSLVPAGVVTR.

This clonotype was recorded a few times. The V call is TRBV6-1, the J call TRBJ2-7; D is perhaps TRBD1 (6 bases). The CDR3 sequence is 15 residues long. The germline V gene encodes CDR1 MNHNS and CDR2 SASEGT. V was trimmed by 3 bases and J by 7 bases, leaving 19 bases between them. The CDR3 protein is CASSEYGRDIGEQYF. The CDR3 DNA sequence: TGTGCCAGCAGTGAGTACGGCCGGGACATTGGTGAGCAGTACTTC.

This clonotype occurred a few times. The chain employs TRBV6-2 or TRBV6-3 and TRBJ2-7, with D possibly matching TRBD2 (6 bases). Per the germline V gene, CDR1 is MNHEY and CDR2 is SVGEGT. Trimming cost V 5 bases and J 2 bases, with 16 bases left between them. The CDR3 runs to 15 residues. This CDR3 is CASSTRDLFPYEQYF. CDR3 in DNA: TGTGCCAGCAGTACCCGGGACTTATTTCCCTACGAGCAGTACTTC.

This clonotype was seen at least ten times. The chain couples TRBV15 to TRBJ2-5; D gene unclear. The CDR3 consists of 14 residues. The V end was cut by 3 bases, the J end by 5 bases, with 13 bases between. The germline V gene has CDR1 LNHNV and CDR2 YYDKDF (reference sequence). CDR3 bases: TGTGCCACCAGCAGTAGATCAGGTCGGGAGACCCAGTACTTC. Translating gives CATSSRSGRETQYF. Together with reference TRBV15 and TRBJ2-5, the CDR3 gives the full variable domain: DAMVIQNPRYQVTQFGKPVTLSCSQTLNHNVMYWYQQKSSQAPKLLFHYYDKDFNNEADTPDNFQSRRPNTSFCFLDIRSPGLGDTAMYLCATSSRSGRETQYFGPGTRLLVL.

This chain joins TRBV6-5 and TRBJ1-1; possible D gene TRBD1, 6 bases. CDR3 length equals 15 residues. Between the trimmed V and J ends, which lost 1 base and 5 bases, there was a span of 14 bases. CDR1 is MNHEY, CDR2 SVGAGI, per germline. CDR3 residues: CASSYYRAGTTEAFF. CDR3 DNA: TGTGCCAGCAGTTACTACAGGGCAGGAACAACTGAAGCTTTCTTT.

This chain uses TRBV6-1 with TRBJ1-2, with a tentative D call TRBD1 (6 bases). There are 14 residues in the CDR3. Germline V gives CDR1 MNHNS, CDR2 SASEGT. V lost 7 bases and J 6 bases, leaving 18 bases between the germline ends. In DNA, the CDR3 is TGTGCCAGCACCCTCGTGCGGGCAGGGGATGGCTACACCTTC. Residues: CASTLVRAGDGYTF.

Notes on this clonotype: A much larger clone lies a single base off, so this may be a read error. The chain recombines TRBV2 with TRBJ1-4; D gene ambiguous. Germline V gene data show CDR1 as SNHLY and CDR2 as FYNNEI. The CDR3 runs 16 residues. The CDR3 bases are TGTGCCAGCAGTGAATCAAGCTGGAGGACTAATGAAATACTGTTTTTT. It encodes CASSESSWRTNEILFF.

The rearrangement links TRBV20-1 to TRBJ2-1; the D gene is possibly TRBD2 (6 bases). The CDR3 is made up of 12 amino acids. The V gene lost 7 bases and the J gene lost 8 bases, with 15 bases spanning the gap. CDR1 and CDR2 (germline): DFQATT, SNEGSKA (reference sequence). The CDR3 sequence is CSVLARVDEQFF. The CDR3 region has the DNA TGCAGTGTACTAGCCCGGGTCGATGAGCAGTTCTTC.

This clonotype was picked up many times. This sequence joins TRBV18 and TRBJ1-1; TRBD1 agrees at 7 bases. Germline V gene sequence: CDR1 KGHSH, CDR2 LQKENI. This CDR3 spans 13 amino acids. V trimming: 4 bases; J trimming: 5 bases; junction bases outside the gene matches: 4. CDR3 nucleotide sequence: TGTGCCAGCTCACTTAGACAGGGAACTGAAGCTTTCTTT. It encodes CASSLRQGTEAFF.

This clonotype appeared a few times. The chain couples TRBV12-3 or TRBV12-4 to TRBJ1-1, with D unclear. V was pared by 6 bases and J by 4 bases, with 9 bases between. The CDR3 runs to 12 residues. The CDR3 loop reads CASSPWGTEAFF. CDR3 in DNA: TGTGCCAGCAGCCCTTGGGGCACTGAAGCTTTCTTT.

V is TRBV12-3 or TRBV12-4 and J is TRBJ2-1; D is perhaps TRBD1 (6 bases). Trimming removed 4 bases at V and 4 bases at J, with 17 bases between. This CDR3 region has 16 residues. The CDR3 region is CASSSGTPSYYNEQFF. CDR3 coding DNA: TGTGCCAGCAGTTCGGGGACACCCTCCTATTACAATGAGCAGTTCTTC.

V is TRBV29-1 and J is TRBJ1-3; no firm D call. This CDR3 spans 12 amino acids. V lost 4 bases and J 5 bases, leaving 9 bases between the germline ends. Germline V CDR1 and CDR2: SQVTM, ANQGSEA. The DNA of the CDR3 is TGCAGCGTTGCTGCAGACAGAAACACCATATATTTT. It is translated as CSVAADRNTIYF.

This clonotype was counted between two and nine times. V is TRBV28 and J is TRBJ2-1; D gene uncertain. Trimming stripped 5 bases from V and 8 bases from J, with 13 bases between. This CDR3 is built from 13 residues. Germline CDR1 MDHEN, CDR2 SYDVKM. The CDR3 sequence is CASSPLSFYEQFF. CDR3 DNA: TGTGCCAGCAGTCCTTTATCTTTTTATGAGCAGTTCTTC.

This clonotype occurred a few times. V is TRBV12-3 or TRBV12-4 and J is TRBJ2-6; no reliable D call. The CDR3 runs to 14 residues. Trimming shortened V by 9 bases and J by 0 bases, and 9 bases separated the two germline ends. The CDR3 here is CASSTLSGANVLTF. CDR3 sequence (DNA): TGTGCCAGTTCGACCCTCTCTGGGGCCAACGTCCTGACTTTC.

CDR3 bases: TGTGCCACCAGTGACTCCAGGACAGGGGACGATGAGCAGTTCTTC. It codes for CATSDSRTGDDEQFF. The V gene is TRBV24-1, the J gene TRBJ2-1; 9 positions agree with TRBD1. The germline V gene encodes CDR1 KGHDR and CDR2 SFDVKD. The CDR3 runs to 15 residues. V was pared by 4 bases and J by 8 bases, with 8 bases of the junction left unmatched.

The rearrangement joins TRBV4-1 to TRBJ2-7; TRBD2 aligns across 7 bases. Germline values: CDR1 MGHRA, CDR2 YSYEKL. With 0 bases clipped from V and 5 bases from J, the junction kept 4 bases outside the gene matches. CDR3 length: 14 amino acids. The chain's CDR3 is CASSQDNRGDEQYF. The CDR3 DNA is TGCGCCAGCAGCCAAGATAATCGGGGGGACGAGCAGTACTTC.

Turning to this clonotype: Possible read error: a much larger clone is one base away. The chain joins TRBV20-1 to TRBJ2-7; D may match TRBD1 or TRBD2 (6 bases each). Trimming stripped 6 bases from V and 4 bases from J, with 16 bases between. The CDR3 is made up of 13 amino acids. In germline, CDR1 is DFQATT, CDR2 SNEGSKA (reference sequence). CDR3 amino acids: CSAILWRGYEQYF. CDR3 in DNA: TGCAGTGCCATCCTCTGGAGGGGGTACGAGCAGTACTTC.

The J gene is TRBJ2-7, the V gene TRBV7-6, with D tentatively TRBD1 (6 bases). Germline V gene data show CDR1 as SGHVS and CDR2 as FNYEAQ. With 2 bases removed from V and 4 bases from J, the gap between germline ends came to 15 bases. The CDR3 contains 15 residues. CDR3 nucleotides: TGTGCCAGCAGCTTACAACGGGGTACAGGGTACGAGCAGTACTTC. It specifies CASSLQRGTGYEQYF.

This clonotype occurred many times. The chain couples TRBV3-1 to TRBJ1-1, with 7 bases aligning to TRBD1. V shed 1 base and J 3 bases; nucleotides not matched to a gene: 8. CDR3 length equals 16 residues. Germline values: CDR1 LGHDT, CDR2 YNNKEL (reference sequence). The CDR3 loop reads CASSQGQGGQYTEAFF. The CDR3 DNA is TGTGCCAGCAGCCAAGGGCAGGGGGGCCAATACACTGAAGCTTTCTTT.

This clonotype occurred a few times. The genes are TRBV10-3 and TRBJ2-5; 8 bases match TRBD1. The CDR3 loop spans 16 amino acids. CDR1 and CDR2 from the germline V gene are ENHRY and SYGVKD. Losses at the gene ends were 0 bases for V and 7 bases for J; bases not matched to a gene: 10. The CDR3 is CAISESGRGRGGTQYF. CDR3 in DNA: TGTGCCATCAGTGAGTCGGGCAGGGGGCGAGGAGGGACCCAGTACTTC.